The 25 T cell receptor beta chains listed next were all sequenced from one sample in a study of blood T cells in healthy people across ages. A second about 6 to 11 cycle PCR used barcoded and J-beta primers. Each CDR3 protein is one row after TCRdb ran MiXCR on the 5' RACE reads. Here the sample spans more than 1.4 million distinct CDR3 sequences, approximately 40% being singletons. The material sequenced was blood. The origin of the receptors is a woman in her late teens or twenties in good health.

The V call is TRBV20-1, the J call TRBJ1-2; D uncertain. The CDR3 totals 12 residues. Trimming took 0 bases from V and 4 from J, leaving 6 bases between them. Germline CDR1 reads DFQATT; CDR2 reads SNEGSKA (reference sequence). CDR3 coding DNA: TGCAGTGCTAGAGAGGCAGCCTATGGCTACACCTTC. It codes for CSAREAAYGYTF.

The chain employs TRBV9 and TRBJ2-1; D unclear. Deletions cut 3 bases from V and 9 bases from J, with 10 bases between. Germline CDR1 reads SGDLS; CDR2 reads YYNGEE. The CDR3 is 12 amino acids. The CDR3 protein is CASSGGSGEQFF. CDR3 sequence (DNA): TGTGCCAGCAGCGGTGGTTCGGGTGAGCAGTTCTTC.

V usage is TRBV11-2 and J usage is TRBJ1-2; 7 bases line up with TRBD1. CDR3 length: 14 amino acids. After removal of 4 bases from V and 4 bases from J, the junction contained 6 bases not matched to a gene. Germline CDR1 SGHAT, CDR2 FQNNGV. This CDR3 reads CASSSRQGFYGYTF. The CDR3 DNA reads TGTGCCAGCAGCTCCCGACAGGGATTCTATGGCTACACCTTC.

This clonotype was picked up a small number of times. V is TRBV20-1 and J is TRBJ1-2; 8 bases are a match to TRBD1. The V gene end was trimmed by 1 base and the J gene end by 4 bases; junction bases not matched to a gene: 14. The CDR3 contains 17 residues. CDR1 is DFQATT and CDR2 is SNEGSKA in the germline V gene (reference sequence). Here the CDR3 DNA reads TGCAGTGCTAGAGGTCGGGACAGGAATAATATGGGCTATGGCTACACCTTC. Its translation: CSARGRDRNNMGYGYTF.

This clonotype turned up a few times. This chain joins TRBV9 and TRBJ1-2, with TRBD1 identical over 7 bases. V was clipped by 3 bases and J by 10 bases; unmatched bases: 6. Germline V gives CDR1 SGDLS, CDR2 YYNGEE. The CDR3 consists of 12 residues. This CDR3 reads CASSASGQDYTF. The CDR3, as DNA: TGTGCCAGCAGCGCGTCCGGACAGGACTACACCTTC.

The J gene is TRBJ1-2, the V gene TRBV6-1, with unresolved D. V was clipped by 1 base and J by 4 bases, with 19 bases between them. This CDR3 has 17 amino acids. Germline assignment: CDR1 MNHNS and CDR2 SASEGT. For the CDR3, the DNA is TGTGCCAGCAGTGAAGTCCTTGCGCACCGGGAGCCCTATGGCTACACCTTC. Translated: CASSEVLAHREPYGYTF.

This chain uses TRBV21-1 with TRBJ2-5; the table assigns TRBD2, which was not confirmed against the DNA. TRBV21-1 is termed a pseudogene. This CDR3 spans 15 amino acids. CDR3 coding DNA: TGTGCCAGCAGCAAACCCGCTAGCGGGAGGGCTGAGCAGTACTTC. Its protein is CASSKPASGRAEQYF.

The sample holds one count of this clonotype. A read error may account for a junction end that differs from germline. The chain combines TRBV7-8 with TRBJ2-3; 7 nucleotides agree with TRBD2. CDR3 length: 16 residues. Germline CDR1 SGHVS, CDR2 FQNEAQ. Here the CDR3 DNA reads TGTACCAGCAGCTTGAACTGGGCGGGAGTGGGAGATACGCAGTATTTT. This encodes CTSSLNWAGVGDTQYF.

This clonotype was counted between two and nine times. The chain is built from TRBV2 and TRBJ2-1; 9 nucleotides match TRBD2. V shed 3 bases and J 2 bases; nucleotides not matched to a gene: 2. Germline-derived CDR1 and CDR2 are SNHLY and FYNNEI. CDR3 length: 15 residues. In DNA, the CDR3 is TGTGCCAGCAGTGATCTAGCGGGGCCCTACAATGAGCAGTTCTTC. This codes for CASSDLAGPYNEQFF.

This clonotype was found a few times. The chain has TRBV20-1 and TRBJ2-7, with 9 bases that match TRBD2. This CDR3 has 15 amino acids. The trim removed 0 bases at V and 2 bases at J, leaving 5 bases unmatched. Germline CDR1 and CDR2: DFQATT and SNEGSKA (reference sequence). In DNA form, the CDR3 reads TGCAGTGCTAGAGATGGCGGGAGGGTTACCTACGAGCAGTACTTC. Translation gives CSARDGGRVTYEQYF.

The V call is TRBV6-5, the J call TRBJ2-7; 8 nucleotides align to TRBD2. The last part of the DNA fits TRBJ2-5 better; the J call may be wrong. This CDR3 contains 13 residues. Per germline, CDR1 MNHEY and CDR2 SVGAGI. DNA of the CDR3: TGTGCCAGCACCCGAGCGGGAGAAGAGACCCAGTACTTC. Encoded protein: CASTRAGEETQYF.

This chain joins TRBV6-5 and TRBJ1-3, with D hard to call. Germline V CDR1 and CDR2: MNHEY, SVGAGI. The V end was cut by 5 bases, the J end by 0 bases, with 11 bases between. This CDR3 has 15 amino acids. For the CDR3, the DNA is TGTGCCAGCAGTCGACATCGCGACTCTGGAAACACCATATATTTT. This translates into CASSRHRDSGNTIYF.

V usage is TRBV11-2 and J usage is TRBJ2-4; the match to TRBD2 covers 8 bases. Germline-derived CDR1 and CDR2 are SGHAT and FQNNGV. J lost 0 bases, V lost 0 bases, and 13 bases had no gene match. The CDR3 runs 20 residues. CDR3 DNA sequence: TGTGCCAGCAGCTTAGATCAGCTCCGAGCGGGGGCGATAGCCAAAAACATTCAGTACTTC. Translated, it gives CASSLDQLRAGAIAKNIQYF.

This clonotype was seen more than once but under ten times. This chain joins TRBV12-3 or TRBV12-4 and TRBJ2-7; TRBD1 is a possible D gene (5 bases). This CDR3 has 14 residues. Trimming removed 2 bases at V and 7 bases at J, with 15 bases between. The CDR3 nucleotides read TGTGCCAGCAGTTTAACAGGTACCTACAATGAGCAGTACTTC. This translates into CASSLTGTYNEQYF.

V gene TRBV7-2 combines with J gene TRBJ2-3; 11 nucleotides align to TRBD2. CDR3 length: 17 amino acids. From germline, CDR1 is SGHTA and CDR2 FQGNSA. J was trimmed by 0 bases and V by 1 base; bases with no gene match: 3. CDR3 loop: CASSLGGLAASTDTQYF. CDR3 DNA: TGTGCCAGCAGCTTAGGGGGACTAGCGGCTAGCACAGATACGCAGTATTTT.

This clonotype was counted only a few times. This chain links TRBV6-6 with TRBJ2-3; 8 bases line up with TRBD1. In germline, CDR1 is MNHNY, CDR2 SVGAGI (reference sequence). The trim removed 6 bases at V and 2 bases at J, leaving 7 bases unmatched. This CDR3 has 15 amino acids. The CDR3 sequence is CASRPTGVHTDTQYF. DNA of the CDR3: TGTGCCAGCAGACCGACAGGGGTCCACACAGATACGCAGTATTTT.

The chain is built from TRBV4-1 and TRBJ1-1; D perhaps matches TRBD1 (5 bases). The germline V gene has CDR1 MGHRA and CDR2 YSYEKL. Trimming cost V 1 base and J 1 base, with 13 bases left between them. This CDR3 contains 16 residues. CDR3: CASSQVIRGGNTEAFF. DNA for the CDR3: TGCGCCAGCAGCCAAGTCATCCGCGGGGGGAACACTGAAGCTTTCTTT.

This clonotype has just a few counts. The chain carries TRBV6-2 or TRBV6-3 and TRBJ1-2; weak D call: TRBD1 (5 bases). Germline CDR1 and CDR2: MNHEY and SVGEGT. Trimming shortened V by 4 bases and J by 0 bases, and 12 bases separated the two germline ends. The CDR3 runs 15 residues. As DNA, the CDR3 is TGTGCCAGCAGTTTCCTGACAGAAGCTAACTATGGCTACACCTTC. Translated: CASSFLTEANYGYTF.

The chain is built from TRBV20-1 and TRBJ2-1; D is possibly TRBD2 (6 bases). Trimming took 6 bases from V and 8 from J, leaving 17 bases between them. The CDR3 loop spans 13 amino acids. Germline assignment: CDR1 DFQATT and CDR2 SNEGSKA (reference sequence). The CDR3 sequence: CSASDGGGDEQFF. The CDR3 coding sequence is TGCAGTGCCTCAGACGGGGGTGGCGATGAGCAGTTCTTC.

The genes are TRBV10-2 and TRBJ1-4; D ambiguous. V dropped 6 bases and J dropped 5 bases, with 7 bases sitting between them. This CDR3 region has 12 residues. Per germline, CDR1 WSHSY and CDR2 SAAADI. The CDR3 here is CASRSRNEKLFF. In nucleotides, the CDR3 is TGCGCCAGCAGGTCTCGGAATGAAAAACTGTTTTTT.

This clonotype was detected only a few times. This chain connects TRBV20-1 to TRBJ1-5; tentatively, D is TRBD1 (5 bases). V was trimmed by 4 bases and J by 1 base, leaving 17 bases between them. The CDR3 has 16 amino acids. Germline V lookup: CDR1 DFQATT, CDR2 SNEGSKA (reference sequence). The CDR3 region is CSATIGEDRSNQPQHF. In DNA form, the CDR3 reads TGCAGTGCTACCATTGGGGAAGACAGAAGCAATCAGCCCCAGCATTTT.

The genes are TRBV6-1 and TRBJ2-6, with D hard to call. The CDR3 extends over 15 amino acids. Germline values: CDR1 MNHNS, CDR2 SASEGT. The germline V and J ends were trimmed by 2 bases and 0 bases, with 5 bases remaining between them. CDR3 loop: CASSERVSGANVLTF. The CDR3 coding sequence is TGTGCCAGCAGTGAAAGGGTCTCTGGGGCCAACGTCCTGACTTTC.

This clonotype was observed a few times. CDR3: CSARDPNRTPGGYTF. The CDR3 nucleotides are TGCAGTGCTAGAGATCCTAACAGGACTCCGGGGGGCTACACCTTC. The rearrangement joins TRBV20-1 to TRBJ1-2, with a possible D match to TRBD1 (5 bases). Deletions cut 0 bases from V and 8 bases from J, with 19 bases between. CDR3 length equals 15 residues. Germline V gives CDR1 DFQATT, CDR2 SNEGSKA (reference sequence).

The chain combines TRBV18 with TRBJ2-1; a weak D match, TRBD2 (6 bases). Looked up from germline, CDR1 is KGHSH and CDR2 is LQKENI. V lost 5 bases and J 5 bases, leaving 10 bases between the germline ends. This CDR3 contains 13 residues. CDR3 amino acids: CASSGAGNNEQFF. Written as DNA, the CDR3 is TGTGCCAGCTCAGGAGCGGGCAACAATGAGCAGTTCTTC.

The chain has TRBV20-1 and TRBJ2-7; TRBD1 agrees at 7 bases. Germline V gives CDR1 DFQATT, CDR2 SNEGSKA (reference sequence). This CDR3 is 15 amino acids long. Trimming removed 0 bases from V and 2 bases from J; junction bases left unmatched: 7. The CDR3 DNA follows: TGCAGTGCTAGAGATCGCGGACAGGAAACCTACGAGCAGTACTTC. This encodes CSARDRGQETYEQYF.